A selection of T cell receptor beta chains follows, all from one sample in a study of vaccination effects on CD4 cells after COVID-19. Their recognized antigens are unknown. Only in-frame clones appear in the TCRdb table, and some are missing; sequencing was by immunoSEQ multiplex PCR. Among about 71,000 clones, roughly three quarters were seen once, and the ten largest hold 4%. The input for sequencing was CD4+ T cells from PBMCs cultured with HCoV-OC43 spike peptides, taken before COVID-19 vaccination. These receptors were obtained from a human donor who received a COVID-19 vaccine. Each CDR3 is given with its conserved first and last residue. A D gene is named only where the DNA matches it firmly. The size field is filled for only some rows; it gives once, few, many or a size class.

D gene,V gene,J gene,clone size,CDR3 DNA,CDR3 protein
.,TRBV11-1,TRBJ1-1,.,TGTGCCAGCAGCTTAGAAGGGGGGCGAGGAACTGAAGCTTTCTTT,CASSLEGGRGTEAFF
TRBD1,TRBV19,TRBJ1-1,.,TGTGCCAGTACGGCGCAGGGGGGTATTTTAGACACTGAAGCTTTCTTT,CASTAQGGILDTEAFF
.,TRBV15,TRBJ1-4,once,TGTGCCACCAGCAGAGATCCCGGTCCCGGCACTGAAAAACTGTTTTTT,CATSRDPGPGTEKLFF
TRBD1,TRBV24-1,TRBJ2-1,.,TGTGCCACCAGTGATCGGACAGGGGAGATCTACAATGAGCAGTTCTTC,CATSDRTGEIYNEQFF
TRBD1,TRBV3-1/TRBV3-2,TRBJ2-2,.,TGTGCCAGCAGCCCTTCCGGGACAGGGAAGGGCAGCACCGGGGAGCTGTTTTTT,CASSPSGTGKGSTGELFF
TRBD1,TRBV2,TRBJ2-2,.,TGTGCCAGCAGGAGGACAGGGAACTCCGGGGAGCTGTTTTTT,CASRRTGNSGELFF
TRBD1,TRBV6-5,TRBJ1-2,.,TGTGCCAGCAGTTTAGGACAGGGGTGGGCCTTC,CASSLGQGWAF
TRBD1,TRBV7-2,TRBJ1-2,.,TGTGCCAGCAGCTTACAACGAACTATGGGGGACAGCTATGGCTACACCTTC,CASSLQRTMGDSYGYTF
.,TRBV4-1,TRBJ1-5,.,TGCGCCAGCAGCCCCCGTGAAGGAACCTATCAGCCCCAGCATTTT,CASSPREGTYQPQHF
.,TRBV11-3,TRBJ2-2,.,TGTGCCAGCAGCTTAATGGGGGCAACCGGGGAGCTGTTTTTT,CASSLMGATGELFF
.,TRBV28,TRBJ1-2,.,TGTGCCAGCAGTTCGGGAAGGTTGGGTGGCTACACCTTC,CASSSGRLGGYTF
.,TRBV12-5,TRBJ1-1,.,TGTGCTAGTGGCCCGAGAGGCAGGGCAACTGAAGCTTTCTTT,CASGPRGRATEAFF
TRBD1,TRBV4-2,TRBJ1-6,few,TGTGCCAGCAGCCAAACTCGGACAGGGCTTAATTCACCCCTCCACTTT,CASSQTRTGLNSPLHF
.,TRBV6-5,TRBJ1-4,.,TGTGCCAGCAACAGACAGTCTTGGGTTGAAAAACTGTTTTTT,CASNRQSWVEKLFF
.,TRBV5-1,TRBJ2-2,few,TGCGCCAGCAGCTTGGTTGAAGCGTCGAACACCGGGGAGCTGTTTTTT,CASSLVEASNTGELFF
.,TRBV5-1,TRBJ1-1,few,TGCGCCAGCAGCCCCGTTTCTGGGAACACTGAAGCTTTCTTT,CASSPVSGNTEAFF
TRBD1,TRBV7-2,TRBJ2-5,few,TGTGCCAGCAGCGCCGACAGGGGGCTAGAGACCCAGTACTTC,CASSADRGLETQYF
TRBD1,TRBV6-5,TRBJ2-3,.,TGTGCCAGCAGTTTCGACAGGGTTGATACGCAGTATTTT,CASSFDRVDTQYF
.,TRBV6-5,TRBJ2-4,.,TGTGCCAGCAACCCATTAGGGGCGGCCAAAAACATTCAGTACTTC,CASNPLGAAKNIQYF
.,TRBV28,TRBJ1-3,once,TGTGCCAGCAGTCGCCCGGGGGCTGGAAACACCATATATTTT,CASSRPGAGNTIYF
TRBD2,TRBV6-2/TRBV6-3,TRBJ2-1,.,TGTGCCAGCAGTTCCTACTTAAGCGGGGGGGCCCATGAGCAGTTCTTC,CASSSYLSGGAHEQFF
.,TRBV9,TRBJ1-2,.,TGTGCCAGCAGCGGTCGGGGGGCTAACTATGGCTACACCTTC,CASSGRGANYGYTF
TRBD2,TRBV5-1,TRBJ2-5,.,TGCGCCAGCAGCTTGGATCAGGCCGGGAGGGAGACCCAGTACTTC,CASSLDQAGRETQYF
.,TRBV4-1,TRBJ1-1,.,TGCGCCAGCAGCCGAGATACAGTAGTGAACACTGAAGCTTTCTTT,CASSRDTVVNTEAFF
.,TRBV7-2,TRBJ1-3,.,TGTGCCAGCAACCCGGGACAAACCTCTGGAAACACCATATATTTT,CASNPGQTSGNTIYF
.,TRBV6-2/TRBV6-3,TRBJ1-2,once,TGTGCCAGCAGTTACTCGACGGATTCAGGAGGCTACACCTTC,CASSYSTDSGGYTF
.,TRBV2,TRBJ1-6,.,TGTGCCAGCAGTGAAAGCGGCAGGGAAGCCCCTAATTCACCCCTCCACTTT,CASSESGREAPNSPLHF
TRBD1,TRBV7-9,TRBJ2-3,few,TGTGCCAGCAGCTCAACAGGGGCCCCAGATACGCAGTATTTT,CASSSTGAPDTQYF
TRBD1,TRBV28,TRBJ1-2,.,TGTGCCAGCAGTTTATCACAGGGGGCGGGTGGCTACACCTTC,CASSLSQGAGGYTF
.,TRBV6-2/TRBV6-3,TRBJ2-5,few,TGTGCCAGCAGTTCCTCCCCCATCGATGGGTGGTTCAGGACCCAGTACTTC,CASSSSPIDGWFRTQYF
.,TRBV5-1,TRBJ1-2,.,TGCGCCAGCAGCGGCGGGTCTACAGTAGGCTACACCTTC,CASSGGSTVGYTF
.,TRBV5-6,TRBJ1-2,few,TGTGCCAGCAGCTTGGGACTGCTCTACACCTTC,CASSLGLLYTF
.,TRBV25-1,TRBJ2-3,.,TGTGCCAGCAGTGAGATGGCAGGGGTATCCACAGATACGCAGTATTTT,CASSEMAGVSTDTQYF
TRBD1,TRBV19,TRBJ1-5,.,TGTGCCAGCAACCCTATCCGGGACAGGTTCCCCAATCAGCCCCAGCATTTT,CASNPIRDRFPNQPQHF
TRBD2,TRBV4-1,TRBJ2-3,.,TGCGCCAGCAGCCTTCTTCCCGGGACTAGCGGGGGGGCCTCGGATACGCAGTATTTT,CASSLLPGTSGGASDTQYF
TRBD2,TRBV2,TRBJ2-3,few,TGTGCCAGCCGTCCTAGCGGGGGTCCGACAGATACGCAGTATTTT,CASRPSGGPTDTQYF
.,TRBV30,TRBJ1-2,.,TGTGCCTGGAGTTCGTCTTATGGCTACACCTTC,CAWSSSYGYTF
.,TRBV11-2,TRBJ1-6,.,TGTGCCAGCAGCTCCGCGGGGGGGGGCAATTCACCCCTCCACTTT,CASSSAGGGNSPLHF
.,TRBV6-6,TRBJ1-3,.,TGTGCCAGCAGTTACGGGTCTGGAAACACCATATATTTT,CASSYGSGNTIYF
TRBD1,TRBV7-3,TRBJ2-4,.,TGTGCCAGCAGCTTAGACAGGGAAAACATTCAGTACTTC,CASSLDRENIQYF
.,TRBV7-9,TRBJ1-4,.,TGTGCCAGCAGCTTAGCTCAGGGTGGTGAAAAACTGTTTTTT,CASSLAQGGEKLFF
TRBD1,TRBV10-3,TRBJ1-1,few,TGTGCCACAGGGACAGGGGACGGGAACACTGAAGCTTTCTTT,CATGTGDGNTEAFF
.,TRBV24-1,TRBJ1-2,few,TGTGCCACCAGTGAAGGGTCTAACTATGGCTACACCTTC,CATSEGSNYGYTF
.,TRBV7-9,TRBJ1-1,.,TGTGCCAGCAGCTTACAAGGGACTAACACTGAAGCTTTCTTT,CASSLQGTNTEAFF
TRBD2,TRBV3-1/TRBV3-2,TRBJ2-4,.,TGTGCCAGCAGCCATGCCGGGACTAGCGGGACTAAAAACATTCAGTACTTC,CASSHAGTSGTKNIQYF
.,TRBV25-1,TRBJ1-6,.,TGTGCCAGCAGTGGACAGTTAAATTCACCCCTCCACTTT,CASSGQLNSPLHF
.,TRBV9,TRBJ1-1,.,TGTGCCAGCAACTTTGGAGGTCGGGACACTGAAGCTTTCTTT,CASNFGGRDTEAFF
.,TRBV5-1,TRBJ2-3,.,TGCGCCAGCAGCTTGGGGACTGGACACACAGATACGCAGTATTTT,CASSLGTGHTDTQYF
.,TRBV12-5,TRBJ2-3,.,TGTGCTAGTGGTTTGTCAGCCCTGGGCGGGGCTAGCACAGATACGCAGTATTTT,CASGLSALGGASTDTQYF
.,TRBV5-6,TRBJ1-1,.,TGTGCCAGCAGCCCCTCTTGGAGGGGGAGAAACGAAGCTTTCTTT,CASSPSWRGRNEAFF
.,TRBV5-5,TRBJ1-2,.,TGTGCCAGCAGCTTGGGGTCTCAGGACGGCCCCGGGAGGTATGGCTACACCTTC,CASSLGSQDGPGRYGYTF
TRBD1,TRBV5-1,TRBJ2-5,once,TGCGCCAGCAGCAAAGCCGGGACAGAACAAGAGACCCAGTACTTC,CASSKAGTEQETQYF
.,TRBV6-5,TRBJ1-1,.,TGTGCCAGCAGCCGAACCAGTACAGGGTTCACTGAAGCTTTCTTT,CASSRTSTGFTEAFF
.,TRBV18,TRBJ1-5,.,TGTGCCAGCTCACCTCAGGGAGACCGGCCCCAGCATTTT,CASSPQGDRPQHF
TRBD2,TRBV9,TRBJ2-5,.,TGTGCCAGCAGCGTAGATAGCGGGGGGGAGACCCAGTACTTC,CASSVDSGGETQYF
.,TRBV9,TRBJ1-3,.,TGTGCCAGCAGCGTAGCGGGGAGCTCTGGAAACACCATATATTTT,CASSVAGSSGNTIYF
.,TRBV6-4,TRBJ2-1,.,TGTGCCAGCAGTCCTACAACGGGCAATGAGCAGTTCTTC,CASSPTTGNEQFF